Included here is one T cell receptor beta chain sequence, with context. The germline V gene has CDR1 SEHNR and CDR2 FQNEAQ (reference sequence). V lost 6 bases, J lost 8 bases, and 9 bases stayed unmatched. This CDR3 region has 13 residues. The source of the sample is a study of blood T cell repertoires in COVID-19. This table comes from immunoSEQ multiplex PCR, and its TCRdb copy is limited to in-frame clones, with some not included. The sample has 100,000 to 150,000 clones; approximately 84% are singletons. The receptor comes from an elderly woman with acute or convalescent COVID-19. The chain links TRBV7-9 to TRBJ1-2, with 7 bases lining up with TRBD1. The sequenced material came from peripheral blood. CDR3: CASRGQRAEGYTF. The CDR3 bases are TGTGCCAGCAGGGGACAGAGGGCGGAAGGCTACACCTTC.